This T cell receptor beta chain was recorded in a study of technical replicates of blood from several donors. The protocol was immunoSEQ multiplex PCR, while the TCRdb copy is restricted to in-frame clones and leaves out a portion. The profile shows about 100,000 clones, 96% of them singletons. Germline V lookup: CDR1 MNHEY, CDR2 SMNVEV (reference sequence). CDR3 size: 14 residues. Trimming left V 4 bases short and J 3 bases short, with 13 bases between. The sequence was obtained from a human donor in good health. Material for sequencing was T cells isolated from PBMCs. This chain joins TRBV27 and TRBJ2-7; D may be TRBD2 (6 bases). The CDR3 sequence is CASSSTSESYEQYF. Written as DNA, the CDR3 is TGTGCCAGCAGTTCGACTAGTGAAAGCTACGAGCAGTACTTC.